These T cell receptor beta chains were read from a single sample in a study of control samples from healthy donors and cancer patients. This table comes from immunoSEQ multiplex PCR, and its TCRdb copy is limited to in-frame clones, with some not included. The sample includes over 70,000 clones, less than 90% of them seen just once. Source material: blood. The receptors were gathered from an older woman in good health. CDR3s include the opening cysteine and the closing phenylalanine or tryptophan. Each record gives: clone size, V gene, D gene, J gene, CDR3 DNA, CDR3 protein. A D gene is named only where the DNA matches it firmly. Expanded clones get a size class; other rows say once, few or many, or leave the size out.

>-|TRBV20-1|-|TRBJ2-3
TGCAGTGCTAGTACTGCGGACACTGGCTCAGATACGCAGTATTTT
CSASTADTGSDTQYF
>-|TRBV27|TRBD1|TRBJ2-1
TGTGCCAGCAGTACCCCCACAGGGGACCCCTACAATGAGCAGTTCTTC
CASSTPTGDPYNEQFF
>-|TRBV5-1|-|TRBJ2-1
TGCGCCAGCAGCTTGGAGTCGGAGCAGTTCTTC
CASSLESEQFF
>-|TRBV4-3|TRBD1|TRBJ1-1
TGCGCCAGCAGCCGAACAGGGGGCGTGAACACTGAAGCTTTCTTT
CASSRTGGVNTEAFF
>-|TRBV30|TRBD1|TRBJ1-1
TGTGCCTGGAGTGTAAATCCGACAGGGTGGACTGAAGCTTTCTTT
CAWSVNPTGWTEAFF
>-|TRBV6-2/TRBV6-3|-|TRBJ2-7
TGTGCCAGCAGTTACGTCGGTCCGAACGAGCAGTACTTC
CASSYVGPNEQYF
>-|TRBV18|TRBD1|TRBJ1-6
TGTGCCAGCTCACCCTCGACAGGGAAGAATTCACCCCTCCACTTT
CASSPSTGKNSPLHF
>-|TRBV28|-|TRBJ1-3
TGTGCCAGCAGTTTGTCGGGTTCTGGCGGAAACACCATATATTTT
CASSLSGSGGNTIYF
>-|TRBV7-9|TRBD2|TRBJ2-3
TGTGCCAGCAGCTCGGGACTAGCGGGTGCTACGCAGTATTTT
CASSSGLAGATQYF
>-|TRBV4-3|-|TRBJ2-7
TGCGCCAGCAGCCAAGCACGGGGGTACTCCTACGAGCAGTACTTC
CASSQARGYSYEQYF
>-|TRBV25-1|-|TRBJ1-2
TGTGCCAGCAGTGAATTCCTGCAGCCCCCGGGAGGCTACACCTTC
CASSEFLQPPGGYTF
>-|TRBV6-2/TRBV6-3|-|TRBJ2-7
TGTGCCAGCAGTTACGGGCCTGACTACGAGCAGTACTTC
CASSYGPDYEQYF
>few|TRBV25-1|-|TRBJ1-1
TGTGCCAGCGGCAGCATTCTGAACACTGAAGCTTTCTTT
CASGSILNTEAFF
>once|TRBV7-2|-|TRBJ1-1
TGTGCCAGCAGCTTAGTGGCAGGTGAAGCTTTCTTT
CASSLVAGEAFF
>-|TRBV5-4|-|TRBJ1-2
TGTGCCAGCAGCCTAGGGGGGGTCTATGGCTACACCTTC
CASSLGGVYGYTF
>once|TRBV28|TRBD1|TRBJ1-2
TGTGCCAGCGGCCTCGGACAGGGATGGGAAGGCTACACCTTC
CASGLGQGWEGYTF
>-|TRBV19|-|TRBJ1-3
TGTGCCAGTAGTATGTCCCGCACCGAGAGCTCTGGAAACACCATATATTTT
CASSMSRTESSGNTIYF
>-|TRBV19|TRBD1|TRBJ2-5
TGTGCCAGTAGCGGGCGAGGGGGCCAGGCCGAGACCCAGTACTTC
CASSGRGGQAETQYF
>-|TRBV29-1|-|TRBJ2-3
TGCAGCGTTGATTTTGGGGCGACGGATACGCAGTATTTT
CSVDFGATDTQYF
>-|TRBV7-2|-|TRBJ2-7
TGTGCCAGCAGCCCCCTGGGTCCGGGGTCCTACGAGCAGTACTTC
CASSPLGPGSYEQYF
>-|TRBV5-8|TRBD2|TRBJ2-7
TGTGCCAGCACCTACGACGGGAAAGCGGGGGGCGAGCAGTACTTC
CASTYDGKAGGEQYF